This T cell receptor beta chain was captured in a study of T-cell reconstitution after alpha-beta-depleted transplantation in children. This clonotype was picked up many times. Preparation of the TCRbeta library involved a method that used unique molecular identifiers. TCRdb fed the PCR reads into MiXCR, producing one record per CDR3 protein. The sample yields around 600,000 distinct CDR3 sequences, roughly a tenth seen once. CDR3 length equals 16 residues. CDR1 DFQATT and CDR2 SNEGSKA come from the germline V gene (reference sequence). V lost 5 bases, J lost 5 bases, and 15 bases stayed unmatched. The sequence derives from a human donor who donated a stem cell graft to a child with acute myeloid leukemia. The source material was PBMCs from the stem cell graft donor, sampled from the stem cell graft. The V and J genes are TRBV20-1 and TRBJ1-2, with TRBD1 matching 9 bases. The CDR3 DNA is TGCAGTGCTTCCCCACAGGGGGCGCGGAGAAGTTATGGCTACACCTTC. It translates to CSASPQGARRSYGYTF.